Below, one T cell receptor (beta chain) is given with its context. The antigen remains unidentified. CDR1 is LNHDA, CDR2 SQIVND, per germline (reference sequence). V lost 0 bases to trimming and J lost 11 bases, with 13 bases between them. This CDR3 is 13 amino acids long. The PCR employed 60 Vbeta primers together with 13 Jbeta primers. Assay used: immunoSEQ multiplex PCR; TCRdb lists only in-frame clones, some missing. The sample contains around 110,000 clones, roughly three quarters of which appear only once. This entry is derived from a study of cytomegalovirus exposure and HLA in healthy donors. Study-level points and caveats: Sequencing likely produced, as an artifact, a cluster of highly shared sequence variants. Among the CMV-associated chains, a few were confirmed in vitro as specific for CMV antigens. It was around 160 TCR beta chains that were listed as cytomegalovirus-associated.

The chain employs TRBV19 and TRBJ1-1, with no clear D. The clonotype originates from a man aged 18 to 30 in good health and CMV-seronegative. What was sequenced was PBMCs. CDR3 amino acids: CASSIDRRGGAFF. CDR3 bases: TGTGCCAGTAGTATAGATCGGCGGGGTGGCGCTTTCTTT.